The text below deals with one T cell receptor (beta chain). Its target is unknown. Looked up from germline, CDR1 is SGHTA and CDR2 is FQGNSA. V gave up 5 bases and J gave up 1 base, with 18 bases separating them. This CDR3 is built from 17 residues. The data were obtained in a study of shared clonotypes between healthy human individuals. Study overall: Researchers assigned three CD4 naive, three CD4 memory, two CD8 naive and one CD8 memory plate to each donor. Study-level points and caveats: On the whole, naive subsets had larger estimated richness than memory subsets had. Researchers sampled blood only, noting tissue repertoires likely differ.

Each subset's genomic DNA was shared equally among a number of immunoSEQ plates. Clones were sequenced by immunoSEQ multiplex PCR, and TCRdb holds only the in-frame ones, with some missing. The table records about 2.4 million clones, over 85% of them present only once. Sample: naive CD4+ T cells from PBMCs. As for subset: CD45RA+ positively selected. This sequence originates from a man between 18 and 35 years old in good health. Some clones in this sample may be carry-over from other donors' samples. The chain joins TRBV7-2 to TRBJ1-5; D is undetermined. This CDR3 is CASSPLLRLGSNQPQHF. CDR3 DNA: TGTGCCAGCAGCCCCCTTTTGCGTTTGGGGAGCAATCAGCCCCAGCATTTT.